Sequencing of this TCR beta chain was carried out in a study of cytomegalovirus exposure and HLA in healthy donors. Study observations and caveats: In a later analysis, productive TCRs from donors in an Asian-associated ancestry cluster reportedly carried fewer N-insertions than the cohort mean.

Germline-derived CDR1 and CDR2 are LGHNA and YNFKEQ. Trimming removed 1 base from V and 4 bases from J; junction bases left unmatched: 8. The CDR3 runs 17 residues. The primer mix had 60 Vbeta and 13 Jbeta primers. Assay: immunoSEQ multiplex PCR; the TCRdb copy retains only in-frame clones and omits some. The table shows around 300,000 clones, with about 90% occurring only once. Worth noting for this clone: Its antigen is unknown.

This clonotype originated in a woman in her late teens or twenties in good health and CMV-seronegative. The material sequenced was PBMCs. This rearrangement joins TRBV4-2 to TRBJ2-1; 9 positions match TRBD2. Written as DNA, the CDR3 is TGTGCCAGCAGCCAAGCGGGGGCAGCGGGGGGATACAATGAGCAGTTCTTC. This codes for CASSQAGAAGGYNEQFF.